Below, one T cell receptor beta chain is given with its context. The data originate from a study of graft-versus-host responses after intestinal transplantation. CDR1 WNHNN and CDR2 SYGVQD come from the germline V gene (reference sequence). This CDR3 is built from 16 residues. With V trimmed by 5 bases and J by 6 bases, 10 bases remained unmatched. The protocol was immunoSEQ multiplex PCR, while the TCRdb copy is restricted to in-frame clones and leaves out a portion. Among about 20,000 clones listed, about half were seen once. V usage is TRBV10-1 and J usage is TRBJ1-5; 10 positions agree with TRBD1. Sequencing was performed on alloreactive CD4+ T cells from a mixed lymphocyte reaction culture, taken before intestinal transplant. Stated subset: CFSE-low proliferating T cells sorted from roughly six-day pre-transplant mixed lymphocyte reaction (GvH or HvG direction). This TCR was sampled from a human patient who received an intestinal transplant. The CDR3 DNA sequence: TGCGCCAGCAGTCCTCTGACAGGGGGCGTATGTCAGCCCCAGCATTTT. Protein: CASSPLTGGVCQPQHF.